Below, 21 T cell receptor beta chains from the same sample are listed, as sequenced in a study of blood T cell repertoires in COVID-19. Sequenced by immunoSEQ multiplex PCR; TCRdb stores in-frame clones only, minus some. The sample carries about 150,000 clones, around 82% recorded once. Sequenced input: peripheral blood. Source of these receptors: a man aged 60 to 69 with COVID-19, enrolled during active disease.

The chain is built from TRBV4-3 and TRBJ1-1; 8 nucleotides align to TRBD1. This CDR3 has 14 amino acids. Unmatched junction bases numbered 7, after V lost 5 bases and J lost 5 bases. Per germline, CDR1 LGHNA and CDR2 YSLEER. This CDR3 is CASSESRGRTEAFF. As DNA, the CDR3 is TGCGCCAGCAGCGAATCCAGGGGGCGTACTGAAGCTTTCTTT.

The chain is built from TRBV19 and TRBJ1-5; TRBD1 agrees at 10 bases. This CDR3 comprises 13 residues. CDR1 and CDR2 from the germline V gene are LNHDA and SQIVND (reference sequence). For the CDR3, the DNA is TGTAAGACAGGGGGCACGGGCAATCAGCCCCAGCATTTT. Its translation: CKTGGTGNQPQHF.

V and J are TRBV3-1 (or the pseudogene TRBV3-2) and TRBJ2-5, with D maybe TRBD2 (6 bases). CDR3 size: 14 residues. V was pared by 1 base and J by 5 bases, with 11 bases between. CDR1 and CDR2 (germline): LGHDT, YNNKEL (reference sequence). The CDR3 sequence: CASSQGLRGETQYF. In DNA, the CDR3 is TGTGCCAGCAGCCAAGGGTTGCGGGGCGAGACCCAGTACTTC.

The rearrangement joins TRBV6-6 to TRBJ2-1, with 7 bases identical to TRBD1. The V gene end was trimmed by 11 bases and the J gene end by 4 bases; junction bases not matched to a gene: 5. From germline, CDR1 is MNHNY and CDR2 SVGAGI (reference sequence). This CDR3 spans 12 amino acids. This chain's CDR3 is CAGGQIYNEQFF. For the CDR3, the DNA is TGTGCCGGGGGACAGATATACAATGAGCAGTTCTTC.

The CDR3 nucleotides read TGCGCCAGCAGCCAAGAATCGACAGGGGCTAACTTCTATGGCTACACCTTC. Its translation is CASSQESTGANFYGYTF. This rearrangement joins TRBV4-1 to TRBJ1-2, with TRBD1 identical over 8 bases. The CDR3 extends over 17 amino acids. From germline, CDR1 is MGHRA and CDR2 YSYEKL. Trimming cost V 0 bases and J 4 bases; bases outside gene matches: 10.

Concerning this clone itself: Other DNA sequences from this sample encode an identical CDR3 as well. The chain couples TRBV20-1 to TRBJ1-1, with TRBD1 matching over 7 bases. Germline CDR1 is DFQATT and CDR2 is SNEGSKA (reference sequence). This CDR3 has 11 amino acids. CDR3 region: CSGDSNTEAFF. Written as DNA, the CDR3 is TGCAGCGGGGACAGTAACACTGAAGCTTTCTTT.

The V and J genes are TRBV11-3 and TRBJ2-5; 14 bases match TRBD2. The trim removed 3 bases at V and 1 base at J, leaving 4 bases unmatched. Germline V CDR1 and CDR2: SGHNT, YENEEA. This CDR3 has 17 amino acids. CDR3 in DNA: TGTGCCAGCAGCTTGCCGGGACTAGCGGGAGTCCAAGAGACCCAGTACTTC. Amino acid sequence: CASSLPGLAGVQETQYF.

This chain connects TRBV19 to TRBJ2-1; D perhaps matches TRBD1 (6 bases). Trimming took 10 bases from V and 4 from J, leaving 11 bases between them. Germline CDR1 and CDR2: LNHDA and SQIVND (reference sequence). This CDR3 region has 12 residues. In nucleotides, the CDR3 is TGTGCCACCCCCAGGGGATACAATGAGCAGTTCTTC. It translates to CATPRGYNEQFF.

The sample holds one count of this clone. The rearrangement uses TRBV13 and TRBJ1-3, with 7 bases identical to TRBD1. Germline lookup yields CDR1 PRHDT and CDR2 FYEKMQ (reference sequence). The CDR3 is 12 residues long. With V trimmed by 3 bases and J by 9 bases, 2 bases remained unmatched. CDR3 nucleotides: TGTGCCAGCAGCTTCACAGGGGCCACCATATATTTT. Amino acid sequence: CASSFTGATIYF. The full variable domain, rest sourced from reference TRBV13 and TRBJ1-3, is AAGVIQSPRHLIKEKRETATLKCYPIPRHDTVYWYQQGPGQDPQFLISFYEKMQSDKGSIPDRFSAQQFSDYHSELNMSSLELGDSALYFCASSFTGATIYFGEGSWLTVV.

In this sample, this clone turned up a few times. CDR3 DNA: TGTGCCAGCAGTTACTCCCCGGTCGCCTATAATTCACCCCTCCACTTT. As protein: CASSYSPVAYNSPLHF. This chain uses TRBV6-5 with TRBJ1-6; D is unclear. The CDR3 runs to 16 residues. The ends were cut back, 0 bases at V and 2 bases at J, with 8 bases in the middle. Germline V CDR1 and CDR2: MNHEY, SVGAGI.

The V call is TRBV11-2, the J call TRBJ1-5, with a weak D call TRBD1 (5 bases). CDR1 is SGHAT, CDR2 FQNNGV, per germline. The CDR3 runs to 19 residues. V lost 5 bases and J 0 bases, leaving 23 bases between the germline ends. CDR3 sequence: CASSQKGAGWTISNQPQHF. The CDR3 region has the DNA TGTGCCAGCAGCCAGAAAGGGGCGGGGTGGACAATTAGCAATCAGCCCCAGCATTTT.

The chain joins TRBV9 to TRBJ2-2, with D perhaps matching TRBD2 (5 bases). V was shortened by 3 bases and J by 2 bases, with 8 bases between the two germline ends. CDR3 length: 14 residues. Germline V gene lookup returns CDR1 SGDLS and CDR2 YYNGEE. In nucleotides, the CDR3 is TGTGCCAGCAGCGCGACTACTAACACCGGGGAGCTGTTTTTT. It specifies CASSATTNTGELFF.

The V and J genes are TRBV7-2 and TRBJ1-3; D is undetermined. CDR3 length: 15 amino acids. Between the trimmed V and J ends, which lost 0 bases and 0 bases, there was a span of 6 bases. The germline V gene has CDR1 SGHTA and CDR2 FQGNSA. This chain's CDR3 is CASSLASRSGNTIYF. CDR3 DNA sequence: TGTGCCAGCAGCTTAGCCTCCCGCTCTGGAAACACCATATATTTT.

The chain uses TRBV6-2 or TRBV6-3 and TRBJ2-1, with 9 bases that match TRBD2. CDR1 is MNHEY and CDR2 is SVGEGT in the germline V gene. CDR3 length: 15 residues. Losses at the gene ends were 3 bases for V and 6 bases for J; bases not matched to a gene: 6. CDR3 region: CASSYSGSLSNEQFF. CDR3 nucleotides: TGTGCCAGCAGTTATAGCGGGAGCCTTAGCAATGAGCAGTTCTTC.

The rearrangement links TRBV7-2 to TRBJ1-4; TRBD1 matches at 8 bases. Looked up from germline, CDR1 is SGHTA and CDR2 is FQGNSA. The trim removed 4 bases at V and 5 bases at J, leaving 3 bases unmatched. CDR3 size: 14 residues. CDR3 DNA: TGTGCCAGCAGCTATGACAGGGGAAATGAAAAACTGTTTTTT. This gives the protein CASSYDRGNEKLFF.

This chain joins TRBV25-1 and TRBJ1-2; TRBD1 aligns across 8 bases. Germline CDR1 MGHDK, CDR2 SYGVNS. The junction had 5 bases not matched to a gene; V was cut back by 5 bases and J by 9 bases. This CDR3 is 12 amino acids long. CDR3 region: CASSHGQGRYTF. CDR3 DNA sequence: TGTGCCAGCAGTCATGGACAGGGACGCTACACCTTC.

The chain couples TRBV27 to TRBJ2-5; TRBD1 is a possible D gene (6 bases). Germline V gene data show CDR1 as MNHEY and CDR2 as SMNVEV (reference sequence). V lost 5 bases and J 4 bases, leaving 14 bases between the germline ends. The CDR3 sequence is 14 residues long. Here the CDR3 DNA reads TGTGCCAGCAGTCCCTGGGTGGGGGCAGAGACCCAGTACTTC. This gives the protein CASSPWVGAETQYF.

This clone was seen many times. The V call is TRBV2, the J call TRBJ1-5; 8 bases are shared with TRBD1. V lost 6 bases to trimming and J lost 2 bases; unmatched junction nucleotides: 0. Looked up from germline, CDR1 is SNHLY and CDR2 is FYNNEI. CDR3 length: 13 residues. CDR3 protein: CASRGQGNQPQHF. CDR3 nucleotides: TGTGCCAGCAGGGGACAGGGCAATCAGCCCCAGCATTTT.

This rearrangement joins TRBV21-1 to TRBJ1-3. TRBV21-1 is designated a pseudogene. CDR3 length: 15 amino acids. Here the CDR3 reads CASSKPGSTGNTIYF. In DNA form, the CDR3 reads TGTGCCAGCAGCAAACCGGGTTCGACTGGAAACACCATATATTTT.

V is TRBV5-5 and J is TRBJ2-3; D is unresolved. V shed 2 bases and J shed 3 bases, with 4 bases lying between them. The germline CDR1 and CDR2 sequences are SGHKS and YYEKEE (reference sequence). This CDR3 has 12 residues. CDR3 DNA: TGTGCCAGCAGCTTTTCGACAGATACGCAGTATTTT. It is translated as CASSFSTDTQYF.

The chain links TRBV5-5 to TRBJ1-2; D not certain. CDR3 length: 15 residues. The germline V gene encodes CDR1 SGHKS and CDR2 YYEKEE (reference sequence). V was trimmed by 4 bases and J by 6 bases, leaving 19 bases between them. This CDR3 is CASSHRLPREDGYTF. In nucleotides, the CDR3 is TGTGCCAGCAGCCACCGTTTACCGAGAGAAGATGGCTACACCTTC.